This T cell receptor (beta chain) was sequenced for a study of T cells in localized non-small cell lung cancer. Trimming removed 6 bases from V and 4 bases from J; junction bases left unmatched: 4. Germline-derived CDR1 and CDR2 are WSHSY and SAAADI. CDR3 size: 14 residues. Broader study findings: Analysis by sequencing included only one tumor region, so heterogeneity remains possible.

Libraries were prepared by immunoSEQ multiplex PCR; TCRdb keeps only in-frame clonotypes and omits some of them. The table lists 70,000 to 95,000 clones, roughly 90% of them singletons. As for this clone: Its target is not known.

The gene calls are TRBV10-2 and TRBJ2-5; the match to TRBD1 covers 11 bases. The sample was PBMCs, taken before any cancer treatment. The source is a woman between 40 and 69 years old with stage II squamous cell lung carcinoma. Here the CDR3 reads CASRRDRGSETQYF. DNA for the CDR3: TGCGCCAGCAGGAGGGACAGGGGGTCAGAGACCCAGTACTTC.